This entry lists 9 T cell receptor beta chains sequenced from one sample in a study of technical replicates of blood from several donors. The data were produced by immunoSEQ multiplex PCR, yet TCRdb's version contains in-frame clones alone and is incomplete. The sample has about 98,000 clones, about 94% seen once. Specimen: T cells isolated from PBMCs. Receptors originate from a human donor in good health.

The chain couples TRBV11-3 to TRBJ1-2; 7 nucleotides align to TRBD1. The germline V gene has CDR1 SGHNT and CDR2 YENEEA. The CDR3 covers 15 residues. V gave up 4 bases and J gave up 6 bases; unmatched junction bases: 11. The CDR3 here is CASSSPLGGEDGYTF. CDR3 coding DNA: TGTGCCAGCAGCTCTCCCCTAGGGGGCGAAGATGGCTACACCTTC.

V gene TRBV9 combines with J gene TRBJ1-2; D gene uncertain. Trimming cost V 0 bases and J 5 bases, with 5 bases left between them. This CDR3 has 12 residues. Germline CDR1 is SGDLS and CDR2 is YYNGEE. CDR3 in amino acids: CASSVGEYGYTF. The DNA of the CDR3 is TGTGCCAGCAGCGTAGGCGAGTATGGCTACACCTTC. The full variable domain, its missing parts supplied by reference TRBV9 and TRBJ1-2, is DSGVTQTPKHLITATGQRVTLRCSPRSGDLSVYWYQQSLDQGLQFLIQYYNGEERAKGNILERFSAQQFPDLHSELNLSSLELGDSALYFCASSVGEYGYTFGSGTRLTVV.

CDR3 sequence (DNA): TGTGCCAGCAGCCAAGAACTGAGGACTGAAGCTTTCTTT. Protein: CASSQELRTEAFF. V usage is TRBV14 and J usage is TRBJ1-1; the D is unclear. The CDR3 is made up of 13 amino acids. Germline-derived CDR1 and CDR2 are SGHDN and FVKESK. V dropped 0 bases and J dropped 5 bases, with 7 bases sitting between them.

Of note for this clone: A junction boundary mismatches the germline segment, possibly from a read error. V gene TRBV2 combines with J gene TRBJ2-3; 8 bases match TRBD1. The CDR3 is made up of 12 amino acids. Germline assignment: CDR1 SNHLY and CDR2 FYNNEI. CDR3 nucleotide sequence: TGTGCCAGCAACGCCGAACAGGGGGTTAACGGTTTT. Translating gives CASNAEQGVNGF.

The V gene is TRBV28, the J gene TRBJ2-5; TRBD1 matches at 8 bases. CDR1 and CDR2 (germline): MDHEN, SYDVKM. The CDR3 has 16 amino acids. V lost 5 bases to trimming and J lost 5 bases; unmatched junction nucleotides: 13. CDR3 DNA: TGTGCCAGCAGTACGAACCGACAGGGGTCCGCGGAGACCCAGTACTTC. Translating gives CASSTNRQGSAETQYF. The full variable domain, its missing parts supplied by reference TRBV28 and TRBJ2-5, is DVKVTQSSRYLVKRTGEKVFLECVQDMDHENMFWYRQDPGLGLRLIYFSYDVKMKEKGDIPEGYSVSREKKERFSLILESASTNQTSMYLCASSTNRQGSAETQYFGPGTRLLVL.

The genes are TRBV11-2 and TRBJ2-1, with 8 bases matching TRBD1. Trimming at V came to 5 bases and at J to 3 bases, leaving 9 bases not matched to a gene. CDR3 size: 16 residues. Germline V gene sequence: CDR1 SGHAT, CDR2 FQNNGV. Here the CDR3 reads CASSTIRDRHYNEQFF. The DNA for the CDR3 is TGTGCCAGCAGCACAATCCGGGACAGGCACTACAATGAGCAGTTCTTC.

The V and J genes are TRBV25-1 and TRBJ2-1; D gene unclear. The germline V gene has CDR1 MGHDK and CDR2 SYGVNS. Trimming removed 4 bases from V and 6 bases from J, with 4 bases in between. CDR3 length equals 11 residues. For the CDR3, the DNA is TGTGCCAGCAGTGGCGGCAATGAGCAGTTCTTC. It specifies CASSGGNEQFF.

This clone was counted a single time. DNA of the CDR3: TGTGCCAGCAGCTTATCTTACGGGTCGGACTATGGCTACACCTTC. Protein: CASSLSYGSDYGYTF. The chain combines TRBV11-2 with TRBJ1-2; the D is unclear. V gave up 2 bases and J gave up 3 bases, with 13 bases separating them. Germline-derived CDR1 and CDR2 are SGHAT and FQNNGV. This CDR3 is 15 amino acids long.

The CDR3, as DNA: TGTGCCACGACTAGCGTAAATGAGCAGTTCTTC. Its translation: CATTSVNEQFF. This rearrangement joins TRBV2 to TRBJ2-1, with 8 bases fitting TRBD2. V trimming: 10 bases; J trimming: 7 bases; junction bases outside the gene matches: 3. The germline V gene has CDR1 SNHLY and CDR2 FYNNEI. The CDR3 consists of 11 residues.